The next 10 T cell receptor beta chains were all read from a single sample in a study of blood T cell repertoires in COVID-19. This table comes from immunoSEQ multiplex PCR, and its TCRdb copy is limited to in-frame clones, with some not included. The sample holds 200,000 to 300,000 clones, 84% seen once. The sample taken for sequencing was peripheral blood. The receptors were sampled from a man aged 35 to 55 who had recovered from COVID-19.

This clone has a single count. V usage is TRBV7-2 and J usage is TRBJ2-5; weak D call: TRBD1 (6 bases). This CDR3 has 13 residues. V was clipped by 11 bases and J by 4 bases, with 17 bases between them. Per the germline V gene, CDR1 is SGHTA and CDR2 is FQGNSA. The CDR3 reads CAVKAGETETQYF. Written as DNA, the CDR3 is TGTGCCGTAAAGGCAGGGGAAACAGAGACCCAGTACTTC.

CDR3 residues: CASSSLAGMNTEAFF. CDR3 nucleotides: TGTGCCAGCAGTTCCTTAGCCGGTATGAACACTGAAGCTTTCTTT. This sequence joins TRBV6-2 or TRBV6-3 and TRBJ1-1, with D unresolved. The CDR3 totals 15 residues. Germline CDR1 and CDR2: MNHEY and SVGEGT. Deletions cut 4 bases from V and 0 bases from J, with 12 bases between.

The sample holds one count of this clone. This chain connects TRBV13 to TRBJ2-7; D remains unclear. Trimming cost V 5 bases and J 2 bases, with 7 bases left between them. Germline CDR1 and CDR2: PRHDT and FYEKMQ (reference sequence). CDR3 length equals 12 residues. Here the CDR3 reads CASSGQTYEQYF. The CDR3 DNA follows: TGTGCCAGCAGCGGGCAAACCTACGAGCAGTACTTC.

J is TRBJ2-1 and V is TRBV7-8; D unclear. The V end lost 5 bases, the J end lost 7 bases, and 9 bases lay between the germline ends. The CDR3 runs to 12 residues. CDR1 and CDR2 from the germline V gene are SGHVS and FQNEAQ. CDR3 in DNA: TGTGCCAGCAGCCCAAGCCGGAATGAGCAGTTCTTC. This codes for CASSPSRNEQFF.

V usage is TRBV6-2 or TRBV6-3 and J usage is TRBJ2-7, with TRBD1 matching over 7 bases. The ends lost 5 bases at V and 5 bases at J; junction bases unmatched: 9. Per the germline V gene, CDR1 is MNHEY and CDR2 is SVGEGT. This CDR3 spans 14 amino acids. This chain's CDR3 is CASSPRQGFNEQYF. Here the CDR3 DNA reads TGTGCCAGCAGTCCCAGACAGGGTTTCAACGAGCAGTACTTC.

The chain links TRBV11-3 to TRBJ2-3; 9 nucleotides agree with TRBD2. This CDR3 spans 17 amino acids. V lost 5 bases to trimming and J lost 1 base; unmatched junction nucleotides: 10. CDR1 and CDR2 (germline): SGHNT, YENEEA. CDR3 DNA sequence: TGTGCCAGCAGCCAGGGGCGGGGGGGCCTTGGCACAGATACGCAGTATTTT. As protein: CASSQGRGGLGTDTQYF.

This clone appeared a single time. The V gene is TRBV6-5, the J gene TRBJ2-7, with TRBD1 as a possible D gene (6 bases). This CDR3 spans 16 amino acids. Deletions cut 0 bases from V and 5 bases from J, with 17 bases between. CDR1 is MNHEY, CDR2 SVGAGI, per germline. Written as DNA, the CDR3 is TGTGCCAGCAGTTACTCGATGGGGGCTCCCCTTGACGAGCAGTACTTC. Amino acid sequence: CASSYSMGAPLDEQYF.

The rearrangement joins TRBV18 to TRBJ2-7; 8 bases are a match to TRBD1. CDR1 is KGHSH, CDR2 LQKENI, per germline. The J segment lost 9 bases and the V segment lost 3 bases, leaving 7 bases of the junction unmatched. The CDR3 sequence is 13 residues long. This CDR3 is CASSPGTGVGQYF. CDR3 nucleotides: TGTGCCAGCTCACCCGGGACAGGAGTCGGGCAGTACTTC.

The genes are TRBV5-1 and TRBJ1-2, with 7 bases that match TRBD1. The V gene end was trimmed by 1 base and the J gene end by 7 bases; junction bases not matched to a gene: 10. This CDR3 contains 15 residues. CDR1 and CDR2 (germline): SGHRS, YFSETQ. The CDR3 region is CASSLRTGEAGGYTF. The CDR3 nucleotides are TGCGCCAGCAGCTTGAGAACAGGGGAGGCGGGTGGCTACACCTTC.

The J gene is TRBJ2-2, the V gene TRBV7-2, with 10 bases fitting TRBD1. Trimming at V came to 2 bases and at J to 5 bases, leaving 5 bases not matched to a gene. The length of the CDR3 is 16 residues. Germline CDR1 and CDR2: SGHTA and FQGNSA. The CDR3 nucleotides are TGTGCCAGCAGCTTAAGGGACAGGGGTGATACCGGGGAGCTGTTTTTT. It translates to CASSLRDRGDTGELFF. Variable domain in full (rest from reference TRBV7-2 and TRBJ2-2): GAGVSQSPSNKVTEKGKDVELRCDPISGHTALYWYRQSLGQGLEFLIYFQGNSAPDKSGLPSDRFSAERTGGSVSTLTIQRTQQEDSAVYLCASSLRDRGDTGELFFGEGSRLTVL.